A single sample gave rise to the 4 T cell receptor beta chains below, sequenced in a study of blood T cell repertoires in COVID-19. Sequencing was performed with immunoSEQ multiplex PCR; in TCRdb, only in-frame clones are kept and a portion is missing. The data show roughly 200,000 clones, roughly 84% seen once. The sequencing input was PBMCs or T cells enriched from blood (not recorded which). All receptors derive from a woman aged 25 to 45 who had been exposed to COVID-19.

This chain uses TRBV5-1 with TRBJ1-2; a weak D match, TRBD1 (5 bases). CDR3 size: 14 residues. The germline V gene has CDR1 SGHRS and CDR2 YFSETQ. Trimming removed 0 bases at V and 1 base at J, with 7 bases between. The CDR3 region is CASSLAQVNYGYTF. The CDR3 DNA reads as TGCGCCAGCAGCTTGGCACAGGTTAACTATGGCTACACCTTC.

In DNA form, the CDR3 reads TGTGCCAGCAGCTTATCTCCAGGGTATGGAGAGACCCAGTACTTC. This encodes CASSLSPGYGETQYF. The chain uses TRBV7-2 and TRBJ2-5; D possibly corresponds to TRBD1 (5 bases). In germline, CDR1 is SGHTA, CDR2 FQGNSA. V was pared by 2 bases and J by 4 bases, with 14 bases between. CDR3 length equals 15 residues.

The rearrangement joins TRBV3-1 (or the pseudogene TRBV3-2) to TRBJ1-2; D possibly corresponds to TRBD1 (5 bases). Trimming removed 1 base at V and 2 bases at J, with 8 bases between. The CDR3 totals 14 residues. From germline, CDR1 is LGHDT and CDR2 YNNKEL (reference sequence). The CDR3 here is CASSQGQRNYGYTF. The CDR3 DNA reads TGTGCCAGCAGCCAAGGACAGCGAAACTATGGCTACACCTTC.

Points on this clone: An end of the junction does not agree with germline; a read error may underlie this. The CDR3 loop reads CASSLAYGATETQYF. CDR3 in DNA: TGTGCTAGCAGCTTAGCGTATGGGGCGACAGAGACCCAGTACTTC. The J gene is TRBJ2-5, the V gene TRBV7-7, with D possibly being TRBD1 or TRBD2 (5 bases each). Germline values: CDR1 SSHAT, CDR2 FNYEAQ (reference sequence). The CDR3 sequence is 15 residues long.